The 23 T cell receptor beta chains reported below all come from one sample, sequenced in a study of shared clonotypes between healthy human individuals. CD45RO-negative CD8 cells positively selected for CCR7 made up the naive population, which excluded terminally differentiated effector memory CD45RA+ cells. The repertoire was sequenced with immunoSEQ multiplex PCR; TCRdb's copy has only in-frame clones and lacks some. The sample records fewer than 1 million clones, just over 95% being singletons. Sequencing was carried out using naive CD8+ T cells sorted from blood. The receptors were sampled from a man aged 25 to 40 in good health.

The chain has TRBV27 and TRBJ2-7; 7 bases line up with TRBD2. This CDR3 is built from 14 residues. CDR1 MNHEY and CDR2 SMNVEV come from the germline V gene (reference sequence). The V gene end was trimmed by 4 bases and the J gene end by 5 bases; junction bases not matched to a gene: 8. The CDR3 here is CASSSLTSRDEQYF. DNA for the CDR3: TGTGCCAGCAGTTCGCTGACTAGCCGCGACGAGCAGTACTTC.

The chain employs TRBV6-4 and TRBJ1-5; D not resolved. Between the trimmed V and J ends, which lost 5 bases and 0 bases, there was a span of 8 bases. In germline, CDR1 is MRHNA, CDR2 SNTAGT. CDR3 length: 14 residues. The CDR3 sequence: CASSLQYSNQPQHF. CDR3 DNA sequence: TGTGCCAGCAGTTTGCAGTATAGCAATCAGCCCCAGCATTTT.

The CDR3 DNA reads TGTGCCAGCAGCCCCCGGTTGTTGGGAGAGACCCAGTACTTC. Amino acids: CASSPRLLGETQYF. The chain joins TRBV7-2 to TRBJ2-5; D is ambiguous. Between the trimmed V and J ends, which lost 5 bases and 4 bases, there was a span of 14 bases. CDR3 size: 14 residues. The V gene's germline CDR1 is SGHTA and CDR2 FQGNSA.

The DNA for the CDR3 is TGTGCCAGCAGCCTCGCGGGAGAGTCCTACGAGCAGTACTTC. Protein: CASSLAGESYEQYF. This chain uses TRBV27 with TRBJ2-7; TRBD2 matches 7 bases. V was clipped by 6 bases and J by 1 base; unmatched bases: 6. The length of the CDR3 is 14 residues. The V gene's germline CDR1 is MNHEY and CDR2 SMNVEV (reference sequence).

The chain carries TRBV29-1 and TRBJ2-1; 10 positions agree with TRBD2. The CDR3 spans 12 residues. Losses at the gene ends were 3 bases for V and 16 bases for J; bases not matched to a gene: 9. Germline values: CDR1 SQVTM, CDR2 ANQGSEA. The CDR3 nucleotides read TGCAGCGTTGACGGGACTAGCGAGGTTTTTTTCTTC. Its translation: CSVDGTSEVFFF.

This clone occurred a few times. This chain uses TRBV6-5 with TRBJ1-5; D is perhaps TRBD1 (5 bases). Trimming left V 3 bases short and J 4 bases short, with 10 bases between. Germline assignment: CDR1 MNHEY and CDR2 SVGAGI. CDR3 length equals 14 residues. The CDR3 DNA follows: TGTGCCAGCAGTTATTCAGGGTGGAATCAGCCCCAGCATTTT. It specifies CASSYSGWNQPQHF.

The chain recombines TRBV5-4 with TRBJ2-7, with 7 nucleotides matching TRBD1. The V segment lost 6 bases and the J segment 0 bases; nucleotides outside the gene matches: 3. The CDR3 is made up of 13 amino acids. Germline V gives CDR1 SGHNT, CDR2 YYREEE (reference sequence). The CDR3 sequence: CASTGTDSYEQYF. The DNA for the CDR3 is TGTGCCAGCACCGGGACAGACTCCTACGAGCAGTACTTC.

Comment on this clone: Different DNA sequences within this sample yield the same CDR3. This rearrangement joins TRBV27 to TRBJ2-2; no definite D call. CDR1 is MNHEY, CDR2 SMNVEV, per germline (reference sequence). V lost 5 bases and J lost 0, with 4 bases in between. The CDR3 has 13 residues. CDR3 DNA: TGTGCCAGCAGTACAGCGAACACCGGGGAGCTGTTTTTT. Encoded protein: CASSTANTGELFF.

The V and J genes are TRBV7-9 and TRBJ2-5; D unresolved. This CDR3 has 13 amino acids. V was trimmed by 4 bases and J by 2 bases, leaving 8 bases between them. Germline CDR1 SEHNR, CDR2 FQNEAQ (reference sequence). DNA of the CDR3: TGTGCCAGCAGCTCCCCGGTACAAGAGACCCAGTACTTC. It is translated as CASSSPVQETQYF.

The CDR3 coding sequence is TGTGCCACCAGCAGATCGACAGGGACATCAGAGACCCAGTACTTC. It is translated as CATSRSTGTSETQYF. The chain joins TRBV15 to TRBJ2-5; 7 positions agree with TRBD1. The trim removed 2 bases at V and 4 bases at J, leaving 7 bases unmatched. Germline CDR1 LNHNV, CDR2 YYDKDF (reference sequence). The CDR3 consists of 15 residues.

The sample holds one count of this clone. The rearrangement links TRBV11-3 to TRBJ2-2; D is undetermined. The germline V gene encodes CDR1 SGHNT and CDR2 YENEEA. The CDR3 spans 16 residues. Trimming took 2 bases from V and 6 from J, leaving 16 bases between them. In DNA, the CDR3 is TGTGCCAGCAGCTTACATGAGAGTGGCGGCGCCGGGGAGCTGTTTTTT. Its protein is CASSLHESGGAGELFF.

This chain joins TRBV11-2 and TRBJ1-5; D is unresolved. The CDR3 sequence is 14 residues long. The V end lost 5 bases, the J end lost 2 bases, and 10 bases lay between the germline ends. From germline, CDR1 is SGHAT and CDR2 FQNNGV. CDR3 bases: TGTGCCAGCAGCCAAGGGCTTGGCAATCAGCCCCAGCATTTT. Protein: CASSQGLGNQPQHF.

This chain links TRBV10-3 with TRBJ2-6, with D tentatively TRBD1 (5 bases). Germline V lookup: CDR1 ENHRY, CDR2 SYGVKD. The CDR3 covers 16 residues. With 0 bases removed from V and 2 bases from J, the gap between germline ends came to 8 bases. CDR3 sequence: CAISESLGAGANVLTF. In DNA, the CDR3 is TGTGCCATCAGTGAGTCGTTAGGGGCTGGGGCCAACGTCCTGACTTTC.

The CDR3 here is CASSESTGGHGELFF. In DNA form, the CDR3 reads TGTGCCAGCAGTGAATCCACAGGGGGCCACGGGGAGCTGTTTTTT. J is TRBJ2-2 and V is TRBV25-1; 9 bases line up with TRBD1. The J segment lost 7 bases and the V segment lost 1 base, leaving 4 bases of the junction unmatched. The CDR3 covers 15 residues. The V gene's germline CDR1 is MGHDK and CDR2 SYGVNS.

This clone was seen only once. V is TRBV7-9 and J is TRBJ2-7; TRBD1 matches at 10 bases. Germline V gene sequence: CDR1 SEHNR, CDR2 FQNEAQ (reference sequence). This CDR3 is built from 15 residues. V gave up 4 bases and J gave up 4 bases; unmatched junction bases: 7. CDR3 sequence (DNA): TGTGCCAGCAGCTCGACGTGGGACAGGGGTTACGAGCAGTACTTC. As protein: CASSSTWDRGYEQYF.

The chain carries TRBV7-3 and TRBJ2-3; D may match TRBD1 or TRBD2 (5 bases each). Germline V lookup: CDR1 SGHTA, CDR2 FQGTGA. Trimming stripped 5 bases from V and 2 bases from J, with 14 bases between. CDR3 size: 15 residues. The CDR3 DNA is TGTGCCAGCAGCCGACTGGGGGACCTCACAGATACGCAGTATTTT. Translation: CASSRLGDLTDTQYF.

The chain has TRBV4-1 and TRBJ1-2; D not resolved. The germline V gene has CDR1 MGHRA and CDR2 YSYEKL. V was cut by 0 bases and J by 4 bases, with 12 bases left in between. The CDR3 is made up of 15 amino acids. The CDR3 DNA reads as TGCGCCAGCAGCCAAGACCGGGGAGGAGGCTATGGCTACACCTTC. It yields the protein CASSQDRGGGYGYTF.

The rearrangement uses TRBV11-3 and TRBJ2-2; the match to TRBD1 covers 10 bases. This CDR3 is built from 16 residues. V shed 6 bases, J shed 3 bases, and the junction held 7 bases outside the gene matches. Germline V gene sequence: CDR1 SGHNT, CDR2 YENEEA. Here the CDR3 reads CASSSRDRGDTGELFF. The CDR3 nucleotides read TGTGCCAGCAGTTCCCGGGACAGGGGAGACACCGGGGAGCTGTTTTTT.

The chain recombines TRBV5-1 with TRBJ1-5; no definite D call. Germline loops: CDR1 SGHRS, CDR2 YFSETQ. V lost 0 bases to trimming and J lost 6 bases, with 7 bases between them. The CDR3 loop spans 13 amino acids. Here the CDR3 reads CASSLAGVQPQHF. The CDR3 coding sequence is TGCGCCAGCAGCTTGGCCGGGGTTCAGCCCCAGCATTTT. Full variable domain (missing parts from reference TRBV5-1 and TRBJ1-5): KAGVTQTPRYLIKTRGQQVTLSCSPISGHRSVSWYQQTPGQGLQFLFEYFSETQRNKGNFPGRFSGRQFSNSRSEMNVSTLELGDSALYLCASSLAGVQPQHFGDGTRLSIL.

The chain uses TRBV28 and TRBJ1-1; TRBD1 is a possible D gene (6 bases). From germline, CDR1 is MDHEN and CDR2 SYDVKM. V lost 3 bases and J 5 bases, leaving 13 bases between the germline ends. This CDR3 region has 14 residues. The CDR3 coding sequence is TGTGCCAGCAGTTTTCACAGGGAACGGACTGAAGCTTTCTTT. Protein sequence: CASSFHRERTEAFF. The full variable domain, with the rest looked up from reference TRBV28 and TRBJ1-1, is DVKVTQSSRYLVKRTGEKVFLECVQDMDHENMFWYRQDPGLGLRLIYFSYDVKMKEKGDIPEGYSVSREKKERFSLILESASTNQTSMYLCASSFHRERTEAFFGQGTRLTVV.

The DNA for the CDR3 is TGTGCCAGCAGTTATCGGGAGGGATACGAGCAGTACTTC. This gives the protein CASSYREGYEQYF. The rearrangement uses TRBV6-5 and TRBJ2-7, with TRBD2 identical over 8 bases. After removal of 3 bases from V and 4 bases from J, the junction contained 2 bases not matched to a gene. CDR3 length: 13 amino acids. Germline V lookup: CDR1 MNHEY, CDR2 SVGAGI.

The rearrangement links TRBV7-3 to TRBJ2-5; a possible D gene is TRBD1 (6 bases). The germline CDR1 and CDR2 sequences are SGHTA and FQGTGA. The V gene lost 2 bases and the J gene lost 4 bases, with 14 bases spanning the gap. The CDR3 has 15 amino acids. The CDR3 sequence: CASSLYVGARETQYF. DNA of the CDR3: TGTGCCAGCAGCTTATATGTGGGGGCGCGAGAGACCCAGTACTTC.

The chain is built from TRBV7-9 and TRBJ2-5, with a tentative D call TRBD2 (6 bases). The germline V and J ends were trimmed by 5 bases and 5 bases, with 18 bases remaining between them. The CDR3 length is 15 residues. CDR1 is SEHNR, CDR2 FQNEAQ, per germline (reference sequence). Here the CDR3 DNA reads TGTGCCAGCAGCCACACTCGTCGGGGGAGCGAGACCCAGTACTTC. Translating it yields CASSHTRRGSETQYF.